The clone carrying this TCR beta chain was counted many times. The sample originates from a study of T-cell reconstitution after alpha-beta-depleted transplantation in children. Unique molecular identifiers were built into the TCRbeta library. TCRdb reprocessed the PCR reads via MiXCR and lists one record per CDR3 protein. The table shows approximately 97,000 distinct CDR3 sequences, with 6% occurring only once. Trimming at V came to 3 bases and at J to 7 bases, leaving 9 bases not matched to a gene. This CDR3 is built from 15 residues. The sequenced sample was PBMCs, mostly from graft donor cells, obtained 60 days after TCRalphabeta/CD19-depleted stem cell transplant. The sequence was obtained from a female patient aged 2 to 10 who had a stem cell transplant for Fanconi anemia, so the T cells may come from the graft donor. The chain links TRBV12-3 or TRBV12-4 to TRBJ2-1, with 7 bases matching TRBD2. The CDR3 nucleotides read TGTGCCAGCAGTTTCTGGGGGAGGGCCGGAAATGAGCAGTTCTTC. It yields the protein CASSFWGRAGNEQFF.